The rows below give T cell receptor beta chains drawn from one sample of a study of regulatory T cells in long-lasting Graves disease. In TCRdb, the multiplex PCR reads were re-called with MiXCR into one record per CDR3 protein. Here the sample spans approximately 380,000 distinct CDR3 sequences, around 21% being singletons. Here the sequenced sample was peripheral blood mononuclear cells (PBMCs), taken when the disease was refractory, from a patient treated with antithyroid drugs. The receptors derive from a female donor with Graves disease. The CDR3 runs from the conserved cysteine through the conserved F or W. A D gene is named only where the DNA matches it firmly. Expanded clones are given a class, and other clones once, few, many or no size at all.

abundance	v_gene	d_gene	j_gene	CDR3nt	CDR3aa
many	TRBV11-2	NA	TRBJ2-7	TGTGCCAGCAGCTTAGGGTATGTGGCCAGGGAAGACGAGCAGTACTTC	CASSLGYVAREDEQYF
NA	TRBV10-2	NA	TRBJ2-7	TGCGCCAGCAGTGGGTCACAGGCGGGCTACGAGCAGTACTTC	CASSGSQAGYEQYF
NA	TRBV27	TRBD2	TRBJ2-3	TGTGCCAGCAGCCCCGGGACTAGCGCCTCAGATACGCAGTATTTT	CASSPGTSASDTQYF
few	TRBV24-1	TRBD1	TRBJ2-2	TGTGCCACCAGTGGCCCTTCCCGGGACAGGGAGGAAACGAACACCGGGGAGCTGTTTTTT	CATSGPSRDREETNTGELFF
many	TRBV11-2	NA	TRBJ2-2	TGTGCCAGCAGCTTCCACTTGTACACCGGGGAGCTGTTTTTT	CASSFHLYTGELFF
few	TRBV30	NA	TRBJ2-7	TGTGCCTGGAGTGTGCACAGGGTTGACTCCTACGAGCAGTACTTC	CAWSVHRVDSYEQYF
NA	TRBV5-6	NA	TRBJ1-1	TGTGCCAGCAGCTTGCCTTCAGGGAACACTGAAGCTTTCTTT	CASSLPSGNTEAFF
many	TRBV7-2	NA	TRBJ2-5	TGTGCCAGCAGCCCAGTGGGGGGGCGCGGGGAGACCCAGTACTTC	CASSPVGGRGETQYF
few	TRBV6-2/TRBV6-3	NA	TRBJ1-1	TGTGCCAGCAGTTACGCGAACAGTGGCTCTGAAGCTTTCTTT	CASSYANSGSEAFF
NA	TRBV9	TRBD2	TRBJ2-2	TGTGCCAGCAGCGTAGAACTAGCGGGAGGCGGGACCGGGGAGCTGTTTTTT	CASSVELAGGGTGELFF
few	TRBV6-2/TRBV6-3	NA	TRBJ1-1	TGTGCCAGCAGTTACTCGACGCTCGCTGAAGCTTTCTTT	CASSYSTLAEAFF
once	TRBV20-1	NA	TRBJ2-1	TGCAGTGCTAGTGGAGGGAAAGGGACGAACAATGAGCAGTTCTTC	CSASGGKGTNNEQFF
NA	TRBV30	TRBD1	TRBJ2-6	TGTGCCTCCCAGGGGGCCTCTGGGGCCAACGTCCTGACTTTC	CASQGASGANVLTF
NA	TRBV9	TRBD1	TRBJ1-3	TGTGCCAGCAGCGGAACAGGGGACTCTGGAAACACCATATATTTT	CASSGTGDSGNTIYF
many	TRBV19	TRBD1	TRBJ1-1	TGTGCCAGTAGCCCCCATGGGACAGGGGACACTGAAGCTTTCTTT	CASSPHGTGDTEAFF
NA	TRBV24-1	TRBD2	TRBJ2-7	TGTGCCAGCTCAACCTTCGGGACTAGCGGGAGGGCTGGCGAGCAGTACTTC	CASSTFGTSGRAGEQYF
few	TRBV10-3	TRBD1	TRBJ2-5	TGTGCCATCAGTGATCCTTCGGCAGGGGGAGAGACCCAGTACTTC	CAISDPSAGGETQYF
many	TRBV12-3/TRBV12-4	NA	TRBJ1-1	TGTGCCAGCAGTTTAGGGTCGAGTGAAGCTTTCTTT	CASSLGSSEAFF
few	TRBV7-2	NA	TRBJ2-3	TGTGCCAGCAGCCTACTAAAAACTAGGGCAGATACGCAGTATTTT	CASSLLKTRADTQYF
many	TRBV12-3/TRBV12-4	NA	TRBJ1-1	TGTGCCAGCAGTTTCAAAGGGGGAGTGGGAGCTTTCTTT	CASSFKGGVGAFF
many	TRBV3-1	NA	TRBJ2-4	TGTGCCAGCAGCTATGGAGCCAAAAACATTCAGTACTTC	CASSYGAKNIQYF
NA	TRBV4-1	TRBD1	TRBJ1-2	TGCGCCAGCAGCCAGGGGACAGGGCTAGAGAACTTTGGCTACACCTTC	CASSQGTGLENFGYTF
NA	TRBV7-3	NA	TRBJ1-2	TGTGCCAGCAGCTTACAGCTGATTAACTATGGCTACACCTTC	CASSLQLINYGYTF
NA	TRBV24-1	NA	TRBJ2-7	TGTGCCACCATCGGGACACCCTACGAGCAGTACTTC	CATIGTPYEQYF
NA	TRBV10-2	NA	TRBJ1-3	TGCGCCAGCGGTTCACGGGACACCATATATTTT	CASGSRDTIYF
NA	TRBV2	TRBD1	TRBJ2-1	TGTGCCAGCAGTCCCATCCCCGGACAGGGGAACAATGAGCAGTTCTTC	CASSPIPGQGNNEQFF
many	TRBV28	NA	TRBJ1-4	TGTGCCAGCAGTTTACCCGGGCCCTATAATGAAAAACTGTTTTTT	CASSLPGPYNEKLFF
few	TRBV7-9	TRBD1	TRBJ2-7	TGTGCCAGCAGCTCCCCCGGACAGGGACGATCCTACGAGCAGTACTTC	CASSSPGQGRSYEQYF
once	TRBV6-2/TRBV6-3	TRBD2	TRBJ2-1	TGTGCCAGCAGGCGAGCTAGCGGGAGGCAGAATGAGCAGTTCTTC	CASRRASGRQNEQFF
NA	TRBV20-1	TRBD1	TRBJ2-5	TGCAGTGGCGGACAGGGAGTCGGAGAGGCCCAGTACTTC	CSGGQGVGEAQYF
many	TRBV11-2	NA	TRBJ2-7	TGTGCCAGCAGCTTCAATACAGGCTCCTACGAGCAGTACTTC	CASSFNTGSYEQYF
few	TRBV11-2	NA	TRBJ2-2	TGTGCCAGCAGCTTAGGTCCATGGGGGAACACCGGGGAGCTGTTTTTT	CASSLGPWGNTGELFF
few	TRBV28	NA	TRBJ2-4	TGTGCCAGCAGTTTAGTACCGATAAACATTCAGTACTTC	CASSLVPINIQYF
many	TRBV12-5	NA	TRBJ1-5	TGTGCTAGTGGTTGGGTGAGGGGCAATCAGCCCCAGCATTTT	CASGWVRGNQPQHF
NA	TRBV10-3	NA	TRBJ2-5	TGTGCCATCAGTGGACAGTCCCAAGAGACCCAGTACTTC	CAISGQSQETQYF
many	TRBV2	NA	TRBJ1-1	TGTGCCAGCAGTGAAGGGCCGGCGGGCGGCCACATGAACACTGAAGCTTTCTTT	CASSEGPAGGHMNTEAFF
many	TRBV24-1	NA	TRBJ2-2	TGTGCCACCAGTGACCAGATTTCAGGGACCACCGGGGAGCTGTTTTTT	CATSDQISGTTGELFF
NA	TRBV5-1	NA	TRBJ2-5	TGCGCCAGCAGCCGCAACGACGGGAGTGAGACCCAGTACTTC	CASSRNDGSETQYF
NA	TRBV11-2	TRBD1	TRBJ2-2	TGTGCCAGCAGCCTCACCACAGGGGCCGCCGGGGAGCTGTTTTTT	CASSLTTGAAGELFF
NA	TRBV7-2	NA	TRBJ2-2	TGTGCCAGCAGCTTCGACACGGGGCGAACCGGGGAGCTGTTTTTT	CASSFDTGRTGELFF
NA	TRBV27	NA	TRBJ2-3	TGTGCCAGCAGTTTATCACCGTTCGGCACAGATACGCAGTATTTT	CASSLSPFGTDTQYF
NA	TRBV27	NA	TRBJ2-2	TGTGCCAGCGGCCCCGGGACACTCAACACCGGGGAGCTGTTTTTT	CASGPGTLNTGELFF
few	TRBV5-1	TRBD2	TRBJ2-6	TGCGCCAGCAGCTTCGATAGCGGGAGAAAATCTGGGGCCAACGTCCTGACTTTC	CASSFDSGRKSGANVLTF
NA	TRBV19	TRBD1	TRBJ1-2	TGTGCCAGTAGTGTAACAGGGGTTCACACCTTC	CASSVTGVHTF
many	TRBV6-1	TRBD1	TRBJ1-4	TGTGCCAGCAGGCCCCGGGACAGGGGGCCACGGGGAGAAAAACTGTTTTTT	CASRPRDRGPRGEKLFF
few	TRBV28	TRBD1	TRBJ1-4	TGTGCCAGCAGTTTTCAGGGGGCTCTGACTAATGAAAAACTGTTTTTT	CASSFQGALTNEKLFF
NA	TRBV15	NA	TRBJ2-7	TGTGCCACCAGCAGAGAAGGAGGGGGACCCTACGAGCAGTACTTC	CATSREGGGPYEQYF
many	TRBV29-1	TRBD1	TRBJ2-7	TGCAGCGTGCGAGATTCGACAGGGGTGTACGAGCAGTACTTC	CSVRDSTGVYEQYF
NA	TRBV7-2	TRBD2	TRBJ2-7	TGTGCCAGCAGCCAGGTTGGGGCGGGAGCGATGGCGTACGAGCAGTACTTC	CASSQVGAGAMAYEQYF
few	TRBV5-1	TRBD1	TRBJ2-5	TGCGCCAGCAGCACCACCGGGACAGGGGAAGAGACCCAGTACTTC	CASSTTGTGEETQYF
NA	TRBV7-8	NA	TRBJ1-6	TGTGCCAGCAGCCCACCGGCCACAGGGTTTTCACCCCTCCACTTT	CASSPPATGFSPLHF
many	TRBV3-1	TRBD2	TRBJ2-5	TGTGCCAGCAGCCAAGAAGGGCTAGCGGGAGTTTATGAGACCCAGTACTTC	CASSQEGLAGVYETQYF
few	TRBV5-4	NA	TRBJ1-2	TGTGCCAGCAGCAGCCGGGCAGAAGGGAACTATGGCTACACCTTC	CASSSRAEGNYGYTF
NA	TRBV3-1	NA	TRBJ1-5	TGTGCCAGCAGCCAAGTCCCCGGTTTCGATCAGCCCCAGCATTTT	CASSQVPGFDQPQHF
few	TRBV19	NA	TRBJ1-1	TGTGCCAGTAGAAACAGGGAAATCACTGAAGCTTTCTTT	CASRNREITEAFF